These T cell receptor beta chains were read from a single sample in a study of shared clonotypes between healthy human individuals. Sequencing was performed with immunoSEQ multiplex PCR; in TCRdb, only in-frame clones are kept and a portion is missing. The repertoire includes around 1.4 million clones, around 98.5% of them detected once, and around 0.38% sits in the top ten. The sequenced material came from naive CD4+ T cells sorted from blood. These receptors came from a man aged 30-40 years in good health. The CDR3 runs from the conserved cysteine through the conserved F or W. A D gene is named only where the DNA matches it firmly. A row's size may be missing; if present it is once, few, many or a size class.

v_call: TRBV6-1; d_call: NA; j_call: TRBJ1-3; clone_size: NA; cdr3_aa: CASRIRSGDGNTIYF; cdr3_nt: TGTGCCAGTCGAATTCGATCTGGGGACGGAAACACCATATATTTT
v_call: TRBV5-6; d_call: NA; j_call: TRBJ1-5; clone_size: NA; cdr3_aa: CASSLGPLPSNQPQHF; cdr3_nt: TGTGCCAGCAGCTTGGGACCCCTCCCTAGCAATCAGCCCCAGCATTTT
v_call: TRBV7-9; d_call: TRBD2; j_call: TRBJ2-5; clone_size: NA; cdr3_aa: CASSPPSLAGIQETQYF; cdr3_nt: TGTGCCAGCAGCCCACCTAGTCTAGCGGGAATTCAAGAGACCCAGTACTTC
v_call: TRBV9; d_call: TRBD2; j_call: TRBJ2-1; clone_size: NA; cdr3_aa: CASSTRGTSGLQDEQFF; cdr3_nt: TGTGCCAGCAGCACGCGGGGGACTAGCGGATTACAAGATGAGCAGTTCTTC
v_call: TRBV6-5; d_call: NA; j_call: TRBJ2-1; clone_size: NA; cdr3_aa: CASSYPGSYNEQFF; cdr3_nt: TGTGCCAGCAGTTACCCAGGGTCCTACAATGAGCAGTTCTTC
v_call: TRBV19; d_call: NA; j_call: TRBJ1-5; clone_size: NA; cdr3_aa: CASSIYQVQPQHF; cdr3_nt: TGTGCCAGTAGTATCTACCAGGTCCAGCCCCAGCATTTT
v_call: TRBV9; d_call: NA; j_call: TRBJ2-5; clone_size: NA; cdr3_aa: CASSFAGSQETQYF; cdr3_nt: TGTGCCAGCAGCTTCGCAGGGTCCCAAGAGACCCAGTACTTC
v_call: TRBV5-6; d_call: TRBD2; j_call: TRBJ2-3; clone_size: NA; cdr3_aa: CASSQTTSGRVTDTQYF; cdr3_nt: TGTGCCAGCAGCCAAACAACTAGCGGGAGGGTCACAGATACGCAGTATTTT
v_call: TRBV20-1; d_call: NA; j_call: TRBJ2-1; clone_size: NA; cdr3_aa: CSAGIVNEQFF; cdr3_nt: TGCAGTGCGGGGATTGTCAATGAGCAGTTCTTC
v_call: TRBV2; d_call: NA; j_call: TRBJ1-1; clone_size: NA; cdr3_aa: CASSEARGEAFF; cdr3_nt: TGTGCCAGCAGTGAAGCGCGGGGGGAAGCTTTCTTT
v_call: TRBV11-3; d_call: NA; j_call: TRBJ2-3; clone_size: NA; cdr3_aa: CASSLGVDFTDTQYF; cdr3_nt: TGTGCCAGCAGCCTAGGAGTAGATTTCACAGATACGCAGTATTTT
v_call: TRBV29-1; d_call: TRBD2; j_call: TRBJ2-1; clone_size: NA; cdr3_aa: CSVASGRGRVYNEQFF; cdr3_nt: TGCAGCGTGGCTAGCGGGAGAGGTAGGGTCTACAATGAGCAGTTCTTC
v_call: TRBV19; d_call: TRBD1; j_call: TRBJ1-5; clone_size: NA; cdr3_aa: CASSIDITGARQPQHF; cdr3_nt: TGTGCCAGTAGTATAGATATTACAGGGGCCAGGCAGCCCCAGCATTTT
v_call: TRBV6-5; d_call: TRBD2; j_call: TRBJ2-3; clone_size: NA; cdr3_aa: CASGVAGTDTQYF; cdr3_nt: TGTGCCAGCGGGGTAGCGGGAACAGATACGCAGTATTTT
v_call: TRBV5-6; d_call: NA; j_call: TRBJ2-7; clone_size: NA; cdr3_aa: CASSLVASDSYEQYF; cdr3_nt: TGTGCCAGCAGCTTGGTGGCTAGCGATTCCTACGAGCAGTACTTC
v_call: TRBV11-2; d_call: TRBD2; j_call: TRBJ2-3; clone_size: NA; cdr3_aa: CASSPYPKGSGSTDTQYF; cdr3_nt: TGTGCCAGCAGCCCCTATCCTAAGGGTAGCGGGAGCACAGATACGCAGTATTTT
v_call: TRBV7-3; d_call: NA; j_call: TRBJ2-3; clone_size: NA; cdr3_aa: CASSTRQSDTQYF; cdr3_nt: TGTGCCAGCAGCACCCGACAGTCGGATACGCAGTATTTT
v_call: TRBV30; d_call: TRBD1; j_call: TRBJ2-7; clone_size: NA; cdr3_aa: CACNRGLYEQYF; cdr3_nt: TGTGCCTGTAACAGGGGGCTGTACGAGCAGTACTTC
v_call: TRBV7-2; d_call: TRBD1; j_call: TRBJ1-5; clone_size: NA; cdr3_aa: CASSPMTGGYQPQHF; cdr3_nt: TGTGCCAGCAGCCCCATGACAGGGGGATATCAGCCCCAGCATTTT
v_call: TRBV7-9; d_call: NA; j_call: TRBJ1-4; clone_size: NA; cdr3_aa: CASSAGLATNEKLFF; cdr3_nt: TGTGCCAGCAGCGCTGGCCTTGCAACTAATGAAAAACTGTTTTTT
v_call: TRBV19; d_call: NA; j_call: TRBJ2-1; clone_size: few; cdr3_aa: CASSILNNEQFF; cdr3_nt: TGTGCCAGTAGTATACTTAACAATGAGCAGTTCTTC
v_call: TRBV27; d_call: NA; j_call: TRBJ2-7; clone_size: NA; cdr3_aa: CASTARGLNQVPSEQYF; cdr3_nt: TGTGCCAGCACCGCTCGGGGACTGAATCAAGTTCCTAGCGAGCAGTACTTC
v_call: TRBV6-5; d_call: TRBD1; j_call: TRBJ1-3; clone_size: NA; cdr3_aa: CASSFYRGSGNTIYF; cdr3_nt: TGTGCCAGCAGTTTCTACAGGGGATCTGGAAACACCATATATTTT
v_call: TRBV11-2; d_call: TRBD2; j_call: TRBJ2-3; clone_size: NA; cdr3_aa: CASKTSGITDTQYF; cdr3_nt: TGTGCCAGTAAGACTAGCGGGATTACAGATACGCAGTATTTT
v_call: TRBV20-1; d_call: NA; j_call: TRBJ2-3; clone_size: once; cdr3_aa: CTFGTGTQYF; cdr3_nt: TGCACATTTGGCACGGGTACGCAGTATTTT
v_call: TRBV5-4; d_call: NA; j_call: TRBJ1-1; clone_size: NA; cdr3_aa: CASSPGGLGANTEAFF; cdr3_nt: TGTGCCAGCAGCCCTGGGGGGCTTGGGGCGAACACTGAAGCTTTCTTT
v_call: TRBV29-1; d_call: NA; j_call: TRBJ2-1; clone_size: NA; cdr3_aa: CSVEVRGKRVYNEQFF; cdr3_nt: TGCAGCGTTGAAGTCCGTGGGAAGCGGGTATACAATGAGCAGTTCTTC
v_call: TRBV5-1; d_call: NA; j_call: TRBJ2-5; clone_size: NA; cdr3_aa: CASSLGSSGQETQYF; cdr3_nt: TGCGCCAGCAGCTTGGGCTCCTCAGGCCAAGAGACCCAGTACTTC
v_call: TRBV7-2; d_call: NA; j_call: TRBJ2-6; clone_size: NA; cdr3_aa: CASSLISRPGANVLTF; cdr3_nt: TGTGCCAGCAGCTTAATATCACGTCCTGGGGCCAACGTCCTGACTTTC
v_call: TRBV28; d_call: NA; j_call: TRBJ2-6; clone_size: NA; cdr3_aa: CATPGFSGANVLTF; cdr3_nt: TGTGCCACCCCCGGTTTCTCTGGGGCCAACGTCCTGACTTTC
v_call: TRBV5-1; d_call: TRBD2; j_call: TRBJ2-7; clone_size: NA; cdr3_aa: CASSDNRTSGPSSYEQYF; cdr3_nt: TGCGCCAGCAGCGACAACCGGACTAGCGGGCCGAGCTCCTACGAGCAGTACTTC
v_call: TRBV5-1; d_call: NA; j_call: TRBJ2-1; clone_size: NA; cdr3_aa: CASSLGPYNEQFF; cdr3_nt: TGCGCCAGCAGCTTGGGACCTTACAATGAGCAGTTCTTC
v_call: TRBV6-5; d_call: TRBD1; j_call: TRBJ2-2; clone_size: once; cdr3_aa: CASSVQGATGELFF; cdr3_nt: TGTGCCAGCAGTGTCCAGGGGGCGACCGGGGAGCTGTTTTTT
v_call: TRBV15; d_call: TRBD1; j_call: TRBJ2-1; clone_size: NA; cdr3_aa: CATSAGGPSYNEQFF; cdr3_nt: TGTGCCACCAGCGCAGGGGGCCCTTCCTACAATGAGCAGTTCTTC
v_call: TRBV5-1; d_call: NA; j_call: TRBJ2-5; clone_size: NA; cdr3_aa: CASSLDSQQTQYF; cdr3_nt: TGCGCCAGCAGCCTGGATAGCCAGCAGACCCAGTACTTC
v_call: TRBV4-3; d_call: NA; j_call: TRBJ1-4; clone_size: NA; cdr3_aa: CASSGWLNEKLFF; cdr3_nt: TGCGCCAGCAGCGGTTGGCTAAATGAAAAACTGTTTTTT
v_call: TRBV25-1; d_call: NA; j_call: TRBJ2-3; clone_size: once; cdr3_aa: CASSARLSTDTQYF; cdr3_nt: TGTGCCAGCAGTGCCAGACTGAGCACAGATACGCAGTATTTT
v_call: TRBV19; d_call: TRBD1; j_call: TRBJ1-2; clone_size: NA; cdr3_aa: CASTGTDYGYTF; cdr3_nt: TGTGCCAGTACCGGGACAGACTATGGCTACACCTTC
v_call: TRBV5-1; d_call: NA; j_call: TRBJ1-1; clone_size: NA; cdr3_aa: CASSVGTNNEAFF; cdr3_nt: TGCGCCAGCAGCGTCGGGACAAACAATGAAGCTTTCTTT
v_call: TRBV4-3; d_call: NA; j_call: TRBJ1-3; clone_size: NA; cdr3_aa: CASSQDPGMANTIYF; cdr3_nt: TGCGCCAGCAGCCAAGACCCGGGAATGGCGAACACCATATATTTT
v_call: TRBV7-2; d_call: TRBD1; j_call: TRBJ1-5; clone_size: once; cdr3_aa: CASSFFQQGEPQHF; cdr3_nt: TGTGCCAGCAGTTTTTTTCAACAGGGGGAGCCCCAGCATTTT
v_call: TRBV10-2; d_call: TRBD2; j_call: TRBJ2-1; clone_size: once; cdr3_aa: CASTGLAGGFTNEQFF; cdr3_nt: TGCGCCAGCACTGGACTAGCGGGAGGGTTCACGAATGAGCAGTTCTTC
v_call: TRBV28; d_call: TRBD1; j_call: TRBJ2-7; clone_size: NA; cdr3_aa: CASSLSQGALFNSYEQYF; cdr3_nt: TGTGCCAGCAGTTTGTCCCAGGGGGCGTTATTCAATTCCTACGAGCAGTACTTC
v_call: TRBV6-6; d_call: TRBD2; j_call: TRBJ2-1; clone_size: NA; cdr3_aa: CASGPGRLAGVIEQFF; cdr3_nt: TGTGCCAGCGGGCCAGGGAGACTAGCGGGAGTAATTGAGCAGTTCTTC
v_call: TRBV6-5; d_call: NA; j_call: TRBJ2-5; clone_size: once; cdr3_aa: CASSLIRSLETQYF; cdr3_nt: TGTGCCAGCAGTTTAATCCGGAGTTTAGAGACCCAGTACTTC
v_call: TRBV30; d_call: TRBD1; j_call: TRBJ1-5; clone_size: once; cdr3_aa: CAWRLTGSSNQPQHF; cdr3_nt: TGTGCCTGGAGGCTGACAGGGTCAAGCAATCAGCCCCAGCATTTT
v_call: TRBV19; d_call: TRBD1; j_call: TRBJ1-5; clone_size: NA; cdr3_aa: CASSRRQGGSDQPQHF; cdr3_nt: TGTGCCAGTAGTAGAAGACAGGGTGGGAGTGATCAGCCCCAGCATTTT
v_call: TRBV7-6; d_call: NA; j_call: TRBJ1-1; clone_size: NA; cdr3_aa: CASSQQWNTEAFF; cdr3_nt: TGTGCCAGCAGCCAACAGTGGAACACTGAAGCTTTCTTT
v_call: TRBV20-1; d_call: NA; j_call: TRBJ2-7; clone_size: NA; cdr3_aa: CSARVIDEQYF; cdr3_nt: TGCAGTGCTAGAGTTATCGACGAGCAGTACTTC
v_call: TRBV6-5; d_call: NA; j_call: TRBJ1-1; clone_size: NA; cdr3_aa: CASRVGGTEAFF; cdr3_nt: TGTGCCAGCAGGGTGGGCGGCACTGAAGCTTTCTTT
v_call: TRBV29-1; d_call: NA; j_call: TRBJ2-7; clone_size: NA; cdr3_aa: CSGVQGYEQYF; cdr3_nt: TGCAGCGGAGTGCAGGGCTACGAGCAGTACTTC
v_call: TRBV4-3; d_call: NA; j_call: TRBJ1-4; clone_size: NA; cdr3_aa: CASSQIHGGDEKLFF; cdr3_nt: TGCGCCAGCAGCCAAATACACGGGGGGGATGAAAAACTGTTTTTT
v_call: TRBV5-8; d_call: NA; j_call: TRBJ2-1; clone_size: NA; cdr3_aa: CASSLAAVLSYNEQFF; cdr3_nt: TGTGCCAGCAGCTTGGCTGCAGTTCTATCCTACAATGAGCAGTTCTTC
v_call: TRBV28; d_call: TRBD1; j_call: TRBJ2-1; clone_size: once; cdr3_aa: CASGTNSGQGRNEQFF; cdr3_nt: TGTGCCAGCGGGACCAATTCGGGACAGGGTCGTAATGAGCAGTTCTTC
v_call: TRBV11-2; d_call: NA; j_call: TRBJ1-1; clone_size: NA; cdr3_aa: CASSLEITVNTEAFF; cdr3_nt: TGTGCCAGCAGCTTAGAGATAACAGTGAACACTGAAGCTTTCTTT